This TCR beta chain was recovered during a study of T cell responses to AZD1222 COVID-19 vaccine. The V and J ends lost 11 bases and 4 bases, in that order; junction bases with no gene match: 12. The CDR3 totals 14 residues. Germline values: CDR1 SGHAT, CDR2 FQNNGV. Here immunoSEQ multiplex PCR was the method, and the copy in TCRdb shows in-frame clones only, minus some. Here the sample table reports over 130,000 clones. This receptor was taken from an adult in good health. The sequenced material came from peripheral blood. The chain joins TRBV11-2 to TRBJ2-5; 8 bases align to TRBD2. The CDR3 protein is CASRGGIAVETQYF. CDR3 sequence (DNA): TGTGCCTCCCGGGGGGGCATCGCTGTAGAGACCCAGTACTTC.